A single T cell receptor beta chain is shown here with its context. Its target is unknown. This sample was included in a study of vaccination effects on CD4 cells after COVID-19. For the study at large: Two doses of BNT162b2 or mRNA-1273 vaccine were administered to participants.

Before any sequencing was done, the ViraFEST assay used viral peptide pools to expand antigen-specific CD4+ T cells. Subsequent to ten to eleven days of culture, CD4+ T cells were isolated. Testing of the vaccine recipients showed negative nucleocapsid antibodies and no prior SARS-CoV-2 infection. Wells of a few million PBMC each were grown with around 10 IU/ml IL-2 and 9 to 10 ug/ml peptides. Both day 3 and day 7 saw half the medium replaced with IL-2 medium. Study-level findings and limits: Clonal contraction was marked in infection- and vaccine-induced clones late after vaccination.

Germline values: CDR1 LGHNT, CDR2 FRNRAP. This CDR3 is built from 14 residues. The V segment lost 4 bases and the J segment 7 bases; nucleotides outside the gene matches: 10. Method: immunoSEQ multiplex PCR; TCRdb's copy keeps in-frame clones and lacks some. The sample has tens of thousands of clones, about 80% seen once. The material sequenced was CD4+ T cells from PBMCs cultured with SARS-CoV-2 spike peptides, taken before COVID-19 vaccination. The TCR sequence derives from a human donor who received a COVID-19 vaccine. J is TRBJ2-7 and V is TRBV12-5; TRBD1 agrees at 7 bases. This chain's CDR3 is CASGSSQGLVEQYV. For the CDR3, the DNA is TGTGCTAGTGGTTCCTCACAGGGGCTCGTTGAGCAGTACGTC.